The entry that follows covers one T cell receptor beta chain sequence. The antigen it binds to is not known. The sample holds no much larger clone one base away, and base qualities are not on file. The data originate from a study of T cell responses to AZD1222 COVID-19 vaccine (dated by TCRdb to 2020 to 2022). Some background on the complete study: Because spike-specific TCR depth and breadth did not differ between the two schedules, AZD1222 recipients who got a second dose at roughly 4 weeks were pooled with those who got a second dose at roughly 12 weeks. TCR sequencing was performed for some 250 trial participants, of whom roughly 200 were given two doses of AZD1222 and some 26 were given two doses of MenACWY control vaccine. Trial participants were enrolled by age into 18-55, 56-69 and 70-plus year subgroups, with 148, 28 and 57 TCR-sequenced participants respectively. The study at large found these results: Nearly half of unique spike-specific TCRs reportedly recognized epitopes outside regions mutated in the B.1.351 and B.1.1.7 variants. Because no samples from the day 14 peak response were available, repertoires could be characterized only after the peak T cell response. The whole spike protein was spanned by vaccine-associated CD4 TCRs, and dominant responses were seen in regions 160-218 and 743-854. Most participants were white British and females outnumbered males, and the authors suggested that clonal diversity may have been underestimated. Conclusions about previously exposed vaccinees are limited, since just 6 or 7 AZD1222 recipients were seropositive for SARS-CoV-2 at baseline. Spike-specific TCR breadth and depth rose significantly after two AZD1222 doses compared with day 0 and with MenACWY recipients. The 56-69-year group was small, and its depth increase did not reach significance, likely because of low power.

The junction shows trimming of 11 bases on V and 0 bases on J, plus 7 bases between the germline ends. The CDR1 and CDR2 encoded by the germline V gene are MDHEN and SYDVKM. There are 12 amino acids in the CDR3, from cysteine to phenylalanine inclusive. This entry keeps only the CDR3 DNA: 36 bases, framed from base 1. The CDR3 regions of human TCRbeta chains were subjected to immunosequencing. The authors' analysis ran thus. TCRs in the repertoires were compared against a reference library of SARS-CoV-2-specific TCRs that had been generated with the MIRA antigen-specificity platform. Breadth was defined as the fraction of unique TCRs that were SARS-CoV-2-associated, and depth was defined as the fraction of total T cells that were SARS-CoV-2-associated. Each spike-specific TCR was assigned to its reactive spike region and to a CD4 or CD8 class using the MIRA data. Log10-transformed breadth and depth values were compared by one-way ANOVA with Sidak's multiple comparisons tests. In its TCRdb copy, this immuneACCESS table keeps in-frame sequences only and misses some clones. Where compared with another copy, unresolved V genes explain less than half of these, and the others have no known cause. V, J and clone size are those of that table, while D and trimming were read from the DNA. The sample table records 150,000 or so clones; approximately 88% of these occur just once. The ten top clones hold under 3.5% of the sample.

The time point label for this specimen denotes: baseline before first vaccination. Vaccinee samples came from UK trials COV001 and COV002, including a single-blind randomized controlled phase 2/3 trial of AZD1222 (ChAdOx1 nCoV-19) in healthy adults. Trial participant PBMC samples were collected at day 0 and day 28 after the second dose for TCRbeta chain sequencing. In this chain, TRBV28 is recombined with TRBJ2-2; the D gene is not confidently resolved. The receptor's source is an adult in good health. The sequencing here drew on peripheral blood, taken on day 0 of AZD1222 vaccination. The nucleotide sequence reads TGTGCCGCGGTCGCGAACACCGGGGAGCTGTTTTTT. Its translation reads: CAAVANTGELFF.